This T cell receptor beta chain was identified in a study of monozygotic twins with cystic fibrosis. Deletions cut 0 bases from V and 8 bases from J, with 17 bases between. CDR3 length: 16 residues. The germline CDR1 and CDR2 sequences are SGDLS and YYNGEE. About this clone: The antigen is unknown.

TCRdb's copy holds only in-frame clones and misses some; the assay was immunoSEQ multiplex PCR. The data contain about 32,000 clones, 92% of them singletons. Regarding the study as a whole: Shared CDR3 numbers were not associated with age, concordance or severity. Clonality was generally low (median around 0.009), higher in the most severe patients.

The receptor was isolated from a girl aged 2 to 10 with cystic fibrosis. Material for sequencing was blood. V is TRBV9 and J is TRBJ1-4; D is possibly TRBD1 (5 bases). The DNA for the CDR3 is TGTGCCAGCAGCGTAGTACAGCCCAAAGGGGTGGAAAAACTGTTTTTT. As protein: CASSVVQPKGVEKLFF.